This is a list of T cell receptor beta chains from one sample in a study of cytomegalovirus exposure and HLA in healthy donors. TCRdb's copy holds only in-frame clones and misses some; the assay was immunoSEQ multiplex PCR. Of 97,000 or so clones listed, over 65% are singletons. Sequencing used PBMCs. The receptor set was obtained from a man aged 40-55 years in good health and CMV-seronegative. Both conserved end residues are part of each CDR3.

V gene	J gene	CDR3 length	CDR3 protein
TRBV7-9	TRBJ1-3	13	CSSSQGTGNTIYF
TRBV29-1	TRBJ2-7	21	CSVPRNSYLYLYLSWPYEQYF
TRBV19	TRBJ2-1	17	CASSNGALAAWYNEQFF
TRBV25-1	TRBJ1-2	15	CASSPKWTGRIRYTF
TRBV10-3	TRBJ1-1	15	CAIRDSPLRNTEAFF
TRBV5-1	TRBJ2-5	15	CASSLAQALQETQYF
TRBV6-5	TRBJ2-2	14	CASSRTGSNGELFF
TRBV9	TRBJ2-2	19	CASSARPGTGGRNTGELFF
TRBV14	TRBJ1-2	15	CASSQDWATRDGYTF
TRBV27	TRBJ1-2	13	CASSAIQNYGYTF
TRBV5-1	TRBJ1-1	15	CASSFPTGGITEAFF
TRBV7-2	TRBJ2-3	17	CASSPWTSGGATDTQYF
TRBV10-3	TRBJ1-1	13	CAISVGGNTEAFF
TRBV7-9	TRBJ1-2	12	CASTWSSYGYTF
TRBV6-6	TRBJ2-7	16	CASSPRAQGNSYEQYF
TRBV7-8	TRBJ2-7	14	CASSPPRGTYEQYF
TRBV7-8	TRBJ1-2	14	CASSQRTGLYGYTF
TRBV7-3	TRBJ2-7	12	CASSSGGVMQYF
TRBV11-2	TRBJ2-1	14	CASSPQGPYNEQFF
TRBV7-8	TRBJ1-2	12	CASSLEGHGYTF
TRBV6-5	TRBJ1-2	13	CASSYWTNYGYTF
TRBV9	TRBJ2-1	16	CASSASSGQGYNEQFF
TRBV5-1	TRBJ2-1	15	CASRLAIGTYNEQFF
TRBV19	TRBJ2-6	16	CATTDWGGSGANVLTF
TRBV30	TRBJ1-5	10	CAWTNQPQHF
TRBV19	TRBJ1-6	17	CASSMRGEPPDNSPLHF
TRBV7-9	TRBJ2-5	12	CAGGGIQETQYF
TRBV6-1	TRBJ1-6	14	CASRGQLFDSPLHF
TRBV13	TRBJ2-1	15	CASSRDRGTYNEQFF
TRBV18	TRBJ2-7	16	CASSGFGTGRRYEQYF
TRBV7-6	TRBJ2-1	15	CASSLYRASGNEQFF
TRBV19	TRBJ2-3	16	CASSIRALAGPDTQYF
TRBV7-9	TRBJ1-3	13	CASSLIAGNTIYF
TRBV6-5	TRBJ1-3	14	CATRQGGSGNTIYF
TRBV15	TRBJ2-1	16	CATSSMGGDPYNEQFF
TRBV6-8	TRBJ2-3	13	CASSYPNTDTHYF
TRBV5-1	TRBJ1-6	16	CASSQTGSSYNSPLHF
TRBV5-4	TRBJ1-2	17	CASSLDGTGNREYGYTF
TRBV7-8	TRBJ2-1	15	CASSQGSSSYNEQFF
TRBV9	TRBJ2-1	15	CASSVAPDRGQEQFF
TRBV12-5	TRBJ1-4	16	CASGFGAGVTNEKLFF
TRBV18	TRBJ1-3	16	CASSPTRGSSGNTIYF
TRBV30	TRBJ1-3	14	CAWSLTGWGNTIYF
TRBV27	TRBJ2-5	15	CASSFLGGVQETQYF
TRBV5-4	TRBJ2-1	12	CASSPSVNEQFF
TRBV27	TRBJ2-7	15	CASSLGSGQGNEQYF
TRBV9	TRBJ2-1	15	CASSPWGVSYNEQFF
TRBV6-5	TRBJ2-7	15	CASSQTGWGNQEQYF
TRBV5-6	TRBJ1-2	16	CASSRWAGGTVYGYTF
TRBV19	TRBJ1-2	14	CASSFQTGSYGYTF
TRBV5-1	TRBJ1-2	13	CASSPEGQLVYTF
TRBV2	TRBJ2-2	17	CASSEPRRGGSNGELFF
TRBV5-6	TRBJ2-7	14	CASSDGQGAYEQYF